This T cell receptor beta chain was identified during a study of post-analysis software for immune sequencing data. Findings and caveats of the study: Higher frequency in patients than in controls was seen for roughly five TRBV segments, with TRBV5-6, TRBV5-1 and TRBV20-1 among them. Versus controls, multiple sclerosis patients showed significantly lower diversity (normalized Chao1).

Unique molecular identifiers were built into the TCR beta cDNA libraries. TCRdb reanalysed the PCR reads using MiXCR and keeps one entry per CDR3 protein. The repertoire holds a few hundred thousand distinct CDR3 sequences, 36% seen once, with around 5.2% in the top ten. This clonotype was counted many times. Its cognate antigen is unknown. The germline gives CDR1 MNHEY, CDR2 SVGAGI. This CDR3 spans 14 amino acids. Trimming removed 8 bases at V and 7 bases at J, with 20 bases between. This sequence originates from a girl between 10 and 17 years old with multiple sclerosis. Sequencing input: blood. The chain links TRBV6-5 to TRBJ1-2, with D perhaps matching TRBD1 (5 bases). In DNA, the CDR3 is TGTGCCAGCTCGCCGGCGGGGGATTTGCTTGGCTACACCTTC. Its protein is CASSPAGDLLGYTF.